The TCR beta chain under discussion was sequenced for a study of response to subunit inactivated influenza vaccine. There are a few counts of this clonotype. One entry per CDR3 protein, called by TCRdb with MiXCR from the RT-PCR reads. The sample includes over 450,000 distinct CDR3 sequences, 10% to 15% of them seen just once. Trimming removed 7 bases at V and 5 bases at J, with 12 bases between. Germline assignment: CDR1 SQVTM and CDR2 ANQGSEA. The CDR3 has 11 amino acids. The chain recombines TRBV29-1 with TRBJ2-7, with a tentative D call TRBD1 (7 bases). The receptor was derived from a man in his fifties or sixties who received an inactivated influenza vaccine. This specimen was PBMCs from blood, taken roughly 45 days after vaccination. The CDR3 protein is CSAQGGNEQYF. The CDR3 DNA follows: TGCAGCGCCCAGGGGGGAAACGAGCAGTACTTC.